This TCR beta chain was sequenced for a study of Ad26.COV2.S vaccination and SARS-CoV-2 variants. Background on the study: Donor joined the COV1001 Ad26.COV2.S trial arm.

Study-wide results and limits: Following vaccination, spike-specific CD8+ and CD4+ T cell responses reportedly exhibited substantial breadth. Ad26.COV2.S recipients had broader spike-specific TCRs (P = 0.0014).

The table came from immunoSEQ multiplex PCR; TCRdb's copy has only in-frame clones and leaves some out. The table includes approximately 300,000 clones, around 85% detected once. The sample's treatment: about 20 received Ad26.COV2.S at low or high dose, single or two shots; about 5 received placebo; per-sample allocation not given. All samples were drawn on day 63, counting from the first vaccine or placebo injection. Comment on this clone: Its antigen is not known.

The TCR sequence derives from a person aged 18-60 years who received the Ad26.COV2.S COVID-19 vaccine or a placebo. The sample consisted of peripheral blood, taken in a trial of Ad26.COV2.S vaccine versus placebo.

The CDR3 DNA is TGTGCCAGCCGGGGCGCGGGACAGGGGGGCAATAATGAAAAACTGTTTTTT. Residues: CASRGAGQGGNNEKLFF. This rearrangement joins TRBV6-4 to TRBJ1-4, with TRBD1 matching over 11 bases. The J segment lost 4 bases and the V segment lost 8 bases, leaving 12 bases of the junction unmatched. The CDR3 loop spans 17 amino acids. Germline V gene sequence: CDR1 MRHNA, CDR2 SNTAGT.